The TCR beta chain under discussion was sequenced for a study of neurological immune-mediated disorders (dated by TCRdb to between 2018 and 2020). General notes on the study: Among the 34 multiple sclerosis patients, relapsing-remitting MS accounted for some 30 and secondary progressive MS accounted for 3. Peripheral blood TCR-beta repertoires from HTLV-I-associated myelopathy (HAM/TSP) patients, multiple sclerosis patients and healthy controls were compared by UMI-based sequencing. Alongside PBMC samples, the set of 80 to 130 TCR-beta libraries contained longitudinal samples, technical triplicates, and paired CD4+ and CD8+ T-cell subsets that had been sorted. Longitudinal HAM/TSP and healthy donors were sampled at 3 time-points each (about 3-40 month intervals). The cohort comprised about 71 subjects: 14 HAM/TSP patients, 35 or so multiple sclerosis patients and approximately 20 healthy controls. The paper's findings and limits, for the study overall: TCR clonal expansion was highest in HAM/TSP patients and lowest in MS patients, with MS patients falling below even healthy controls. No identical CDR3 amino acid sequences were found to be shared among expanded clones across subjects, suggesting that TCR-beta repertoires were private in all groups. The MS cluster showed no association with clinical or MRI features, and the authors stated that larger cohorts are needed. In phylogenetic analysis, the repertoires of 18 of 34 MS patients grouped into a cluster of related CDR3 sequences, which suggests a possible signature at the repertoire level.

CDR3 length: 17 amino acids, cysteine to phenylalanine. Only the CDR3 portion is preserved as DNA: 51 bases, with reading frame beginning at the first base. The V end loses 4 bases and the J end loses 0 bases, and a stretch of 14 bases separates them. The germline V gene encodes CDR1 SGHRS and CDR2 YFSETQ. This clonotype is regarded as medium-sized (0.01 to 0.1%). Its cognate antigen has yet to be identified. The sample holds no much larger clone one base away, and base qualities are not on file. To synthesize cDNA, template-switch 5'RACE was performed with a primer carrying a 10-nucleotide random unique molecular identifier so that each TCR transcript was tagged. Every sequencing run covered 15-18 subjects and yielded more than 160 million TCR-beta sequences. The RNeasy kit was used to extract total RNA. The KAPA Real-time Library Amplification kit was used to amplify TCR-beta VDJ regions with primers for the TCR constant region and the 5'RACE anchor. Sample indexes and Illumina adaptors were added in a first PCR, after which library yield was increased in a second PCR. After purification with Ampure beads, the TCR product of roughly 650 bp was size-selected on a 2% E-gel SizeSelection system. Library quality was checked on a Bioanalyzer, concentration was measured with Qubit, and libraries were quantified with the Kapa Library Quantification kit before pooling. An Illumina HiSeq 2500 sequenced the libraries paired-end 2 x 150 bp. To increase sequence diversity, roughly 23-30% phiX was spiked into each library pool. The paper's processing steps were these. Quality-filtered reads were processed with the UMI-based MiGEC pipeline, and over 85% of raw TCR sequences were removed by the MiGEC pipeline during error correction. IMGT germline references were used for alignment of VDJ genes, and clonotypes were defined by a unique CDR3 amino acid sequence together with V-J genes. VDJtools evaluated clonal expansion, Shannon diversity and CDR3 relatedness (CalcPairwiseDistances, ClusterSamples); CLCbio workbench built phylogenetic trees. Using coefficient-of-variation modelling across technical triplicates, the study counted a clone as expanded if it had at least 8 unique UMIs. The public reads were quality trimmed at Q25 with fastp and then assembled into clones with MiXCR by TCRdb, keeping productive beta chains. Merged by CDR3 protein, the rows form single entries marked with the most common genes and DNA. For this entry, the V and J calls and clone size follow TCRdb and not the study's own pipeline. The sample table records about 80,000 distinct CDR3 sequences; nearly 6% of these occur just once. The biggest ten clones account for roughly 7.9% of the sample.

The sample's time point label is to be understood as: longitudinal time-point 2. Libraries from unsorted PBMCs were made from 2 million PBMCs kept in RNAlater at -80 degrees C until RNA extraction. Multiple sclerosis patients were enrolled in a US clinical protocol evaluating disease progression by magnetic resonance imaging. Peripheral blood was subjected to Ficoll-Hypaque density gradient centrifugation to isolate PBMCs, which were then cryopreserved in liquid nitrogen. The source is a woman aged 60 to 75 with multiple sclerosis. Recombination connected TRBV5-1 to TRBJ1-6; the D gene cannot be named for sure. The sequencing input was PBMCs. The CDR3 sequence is CASSPDLQSSYNSPLHF. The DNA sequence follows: TGCGCCAGCAGCCCGGACTTACAGAGCTCCTATAATTCACCCCTCCACTTT.